A selection of T cell receptor beta chains follows, all from one sample in a study of blood T cell repertoires in COVID-19. The table came from immunoSEQ multiplex PCR; TCRdb's copy has only in-frame clones and leaves some out. Among roughly 220,000 clones listed, around 81% were seen once. The sequenced sample consisted of peripheral blood. Source of these receptors: a woman aged 55-69 years with acute or convalescent COVID-19. CDR3s include the opening cysteine and the closing phenylalanine or tryptophan. The D gene is left open where the match is weak. A clone size is listed for some rows: how often the clone was seen (once, few, many), or a class if it is expanded.

d_call: TRBD2
clone_size: NA
v_call: TRBV25-1
j_call: TRBJ2-1
cdr3_aa: CATLSRGVEQFF
cdr3_nt: TGTGCCACCCTCAGTCGGGGGGTTGAGCAGTTCTTC

d_call: NA
clone_size: NA
v_call: TRBV30
j_call: TRBJ1-2
cdr3_aa: CAWRRREVGYTF
cdr3_nt: TGTGCCTGGAGACGGAGGGAAGTAGGCTACACCTTC

d_call: TRBD1
clone_size: NA
v_call: TRBV6-5
j_call: TRBJ1-5
cdr3_aa: CATRGGVGQPQHF
cdr3_nt: TGTGCCACCAGAGGGGGCGTAGGGCAGCCCCAGCATTTT

d_call: NA
clone_size: NA
v_call: TRBV12-3/TRBV12-4
j_call: TRBJ2-2
cdr3_aa: CASSSTAGGELFF
cdr3_nt: TGTGCCAGCAGTTCGACAGCGGGCGGGGAGCTGTTTTTT

d_call: TRBD1
clone_size: NA
v_call: TRBV7-9
j_call: TRBJ1-3
cdr3_aa: CASSLGDSSGNTIYF
cdr3_nt: TGTGCCAGCAGCTTAGGGGACAGCTCTGGAAACACCATATATTTT

d_call: NA
clone_size: NA
v_call: TRBV30
j_call: TRBJ2-3
cdr3_aa: CAWRQGITDTQYF
cdr3_nt: TGTGCCTGGAGACAGGGCATTACAGATACGCAGTATTTT

d_call: TRBD2
clone_size: few
v_call: TRBV6-5
j_call: TRBJ2-1
cdr3_aa: CASRSAGGSYNEQFF
cdr3_nt: TGTGCCAGCAGGTCAGCGGGGGGCTCCTACAATGAGCAGTTCTTC

d_call: TRBD2
clone_size: NA
v_call: TRBV4-1
j_call: TRBJ2-1
cdr3_aa: CASSQDEGPRGDFF
cdr3_nt: TGCGCCAGCAGCCAAGATGAAGGGCCCCGGGGGGACTTCTTC

d_call: NA
clone_size: many
v_call: TRBV5-5
j_call: TRBJ1-5
cdr3_aa: CASSPRTGGASNQPQHF
cdr3_nt: TGTGCCAGCAGCCCACGTACCGGGGGGGCTAGCAATCAGCCCCAGCATTTT

d_call: TRBD1
clone_size: NA
v_call: TRBV7-9
j_call: TRBJ1-1
cdr3_aa: CASRTDRDEAFF
cdr3_nt: TGTGCCAGCAGAACCGACAGGGATGAAGCTTTCTTT

d_call: NA
clone_size: NA
v_call: TRBV9
j_call: TRBJ1-1
cdr3_aa: CASSVDGRENTEAFF
cdr3_nt: TGTGCCAGCAGCGTAGATGGGCGGGAGAACACTGAAGCTTTCTTT

d_call: NA
clone_size: NA
v_call: TRBV28
j_call: TRBJ2-5
cdr3_aa: CASSSLQYQETQYF
cdr3_nt: TGTGCCAGCAGTTCCTTACAGTACCAAGAGACCCAGTACTTC

d_call: TRBD1
clone_size: NA
v_call: TRBV4-1
j_call: TRBJ1-6
cdr3_aa: CASSQGDSNNSPLHF
cdr3_nt: TGCGCCAGCAGCCAAGGGGACAGCAATAATTCACCCCTCCACTTT

d_call: TRBD1
clone_size: NA
v_call: TRBV7-2
j_call: TRBJ2-3
cdr3_aa: CASSARTGITDTQYF
cdr3_nt: TGTGCCAGCAGCGCGCGGACAGGGATCACAGATACGCAGTATTTT

d_call: NA
clone_size: NA
v_call: TRBV20-1
j_call: TRBJ2-3
cdr3_aa: CSASPHSSYF
cdr3_nt: TGCAGTGCTAGTCCCCACTCCTCATATTTT

d_call: TRBD1
clone_size: NA
v_call: TRBV7-2
j_call: TRBJ2-3
cdr3_aa: CASSPRQGGDTDTQYF
cdr3_nt: TGTGCCAGCAGCCCGAGACAGGGGGGGGACACAGATACGCAGTATTTT

d_call: TRBD1
clone_size: few
v_call: TRBV3-1/TRBV3-2
j_call: TRBJ1-6
cdr3_aa: CASSQGQGEISPLHF
cdr3_nt: TGTGCCAGCAGCCAGGGACAGGGAGAAATCTCACCCCTCCACTTT

d_call: TRBD2
clone_size: NA
v_call: TRBV4-3
j_call: TRBJ2-2
cdr3_aa: CASSEVVRLASNTGELFF
cdr3_nt: TGCGCCAGCTCGGAGGTCGTAAGACTAGCCTCGAACACCGGGGAGCTGTTTTTT

d_call: TRBD2
clone_size: NA
v_call: TRBV5-1
j_call: TRBJ2-1
cdr3_aa: CASTPGSGGAFYNEQFF
cdr3_nt: TGCGCCAGCACCCCGGGCAGCGGGGGGGCGTTCTACAATGAGCAGTTCTTC

d_call: NA
clone_size: NA
v_call: TRBV28
j_call: TRBJ1-2
cdr3_aa: CASSFTGPVDYGYTF
cdr3_nt: TGTGCCAGCAGCTTTACAGGGCCCGTGGACTATGGCTACACCTTC